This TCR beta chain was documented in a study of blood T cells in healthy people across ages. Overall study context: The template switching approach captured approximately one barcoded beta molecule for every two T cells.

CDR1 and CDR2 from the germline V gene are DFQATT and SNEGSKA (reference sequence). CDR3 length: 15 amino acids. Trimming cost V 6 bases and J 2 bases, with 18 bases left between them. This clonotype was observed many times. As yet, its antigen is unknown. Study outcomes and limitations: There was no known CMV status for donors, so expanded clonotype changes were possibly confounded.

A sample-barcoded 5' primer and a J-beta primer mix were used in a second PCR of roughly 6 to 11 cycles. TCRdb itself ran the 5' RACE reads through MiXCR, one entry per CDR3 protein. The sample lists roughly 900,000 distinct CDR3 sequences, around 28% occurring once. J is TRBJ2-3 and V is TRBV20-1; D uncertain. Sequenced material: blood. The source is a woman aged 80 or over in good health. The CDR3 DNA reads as TGCAGTGCCCACCCTCGCATCGACCACACAGATACGCAGTATTTT. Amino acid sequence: CSAHPRIDHTDTQYF.